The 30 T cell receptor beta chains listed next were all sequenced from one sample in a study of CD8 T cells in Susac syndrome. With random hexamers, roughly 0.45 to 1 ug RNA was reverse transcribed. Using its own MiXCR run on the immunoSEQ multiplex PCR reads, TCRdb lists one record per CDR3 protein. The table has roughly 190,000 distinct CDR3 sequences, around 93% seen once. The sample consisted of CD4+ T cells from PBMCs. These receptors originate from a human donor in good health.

The CDR3 protein is CASNGGRGLGDTQYF. The CDR3 region has the DNA TGTGCCAGCAATGGGGGCAGGGGGCTGGGAGATACGCAGTATTTT. The chain carries TRBV12-3 or TRBV12-4 and TRBJ2-3; 8 bases map to TRBD1. With V trimmed by 7 bases and J by 5 bases, 11 bases remained unmatched. CDR3 size: 15 residues.

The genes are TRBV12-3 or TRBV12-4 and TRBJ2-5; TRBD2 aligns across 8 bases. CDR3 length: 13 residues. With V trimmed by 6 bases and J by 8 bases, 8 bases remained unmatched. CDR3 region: CASSLTSEGTQYF. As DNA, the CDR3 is TGTGCCAGCAGCCTGACTAGCGAAGGCACCCAGTACTTC.

The CDR3 loop reads CASSHMTDNLQGYTF. CDR3 sequence (DNA): TGTGCCAGCAGCCACATGACGGATAATCTGCAAGGCTACACCTTC. The rearrangement uses TRBV3-1 and TRBJ1-2; D is ambiguous. There are 15 residues in the CDR3. The V gene lost 3 bases and the J gene lost 8 bases, with 19 bases spanning the gap. The germline CDR1 and CDR2 sequences are LGHDT and YNNKEL (reference sequence).

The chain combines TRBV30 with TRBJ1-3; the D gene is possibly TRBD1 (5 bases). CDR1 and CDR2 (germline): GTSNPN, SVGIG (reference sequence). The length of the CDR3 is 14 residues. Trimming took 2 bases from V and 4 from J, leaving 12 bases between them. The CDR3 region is CAWSLGVLGNTIYF. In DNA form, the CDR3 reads TGTGCCTGGAGTCTGGGGGTTTTGGGAAACACCATATATTTT.

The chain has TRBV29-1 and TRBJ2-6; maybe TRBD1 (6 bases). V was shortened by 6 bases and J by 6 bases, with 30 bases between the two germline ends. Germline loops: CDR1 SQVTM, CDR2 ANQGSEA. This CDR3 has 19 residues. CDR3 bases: TGCAGCGTGCTTGAGGACGTGGACAGTATAACTAGGGCGGCCAACGTCCTGACTTTC. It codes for CSVLEDVDSITRAANVLTF.

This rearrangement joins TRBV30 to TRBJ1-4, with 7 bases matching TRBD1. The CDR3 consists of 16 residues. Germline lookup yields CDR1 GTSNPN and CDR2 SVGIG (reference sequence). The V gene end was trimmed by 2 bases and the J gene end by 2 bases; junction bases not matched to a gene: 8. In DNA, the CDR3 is TGTGCCTGGAGTCAAGGGGGCATAGGCACTAATGAAAAACTGTTTTTT. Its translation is CAWSQGGIGTNEKLFF.

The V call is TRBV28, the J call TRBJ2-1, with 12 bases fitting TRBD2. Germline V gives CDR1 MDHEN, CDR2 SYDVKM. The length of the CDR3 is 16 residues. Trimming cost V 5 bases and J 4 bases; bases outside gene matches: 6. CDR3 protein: CASSGVLAGGYNEQFF. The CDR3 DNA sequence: TGTGCCAGCAGTGGTGTACTAGCGGGGGGTTACAATGAGCAGTTCTTC.

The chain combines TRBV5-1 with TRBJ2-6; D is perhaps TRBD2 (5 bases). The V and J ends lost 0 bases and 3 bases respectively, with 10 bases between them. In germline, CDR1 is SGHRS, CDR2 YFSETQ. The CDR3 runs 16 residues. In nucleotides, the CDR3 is TGCGCCAGCAGCTTGGTTCCGGGGATTGGGGCCAACGTCCTGACTTTC. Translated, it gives CASSLVPGIGANVLTF.

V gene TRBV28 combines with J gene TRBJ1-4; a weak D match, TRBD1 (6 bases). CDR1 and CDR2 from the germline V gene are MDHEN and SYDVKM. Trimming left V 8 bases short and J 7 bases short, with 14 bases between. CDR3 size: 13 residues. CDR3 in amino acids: CASQGAGVEKLFF. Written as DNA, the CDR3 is TGTGCCAGCCAAGGGGCAGGGGTTGAAAAACTGTTTTTT.

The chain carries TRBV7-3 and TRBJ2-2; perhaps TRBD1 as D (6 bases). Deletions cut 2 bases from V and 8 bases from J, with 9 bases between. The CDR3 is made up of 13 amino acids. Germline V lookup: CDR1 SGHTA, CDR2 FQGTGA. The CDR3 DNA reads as TGTGCCAGCAGCTTACGAGGGGGAGGGGAGCTGTTTTTT. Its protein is CASSLRGGGELFF.

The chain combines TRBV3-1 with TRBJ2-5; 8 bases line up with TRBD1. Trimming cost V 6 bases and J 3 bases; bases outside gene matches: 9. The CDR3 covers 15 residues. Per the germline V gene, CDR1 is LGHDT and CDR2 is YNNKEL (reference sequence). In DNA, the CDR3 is TGTGCCAGCAGGCTCCCAGGGGGCGGAAAAGAGACCCAGTACTTC. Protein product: CASRLPGGGKETQYF.

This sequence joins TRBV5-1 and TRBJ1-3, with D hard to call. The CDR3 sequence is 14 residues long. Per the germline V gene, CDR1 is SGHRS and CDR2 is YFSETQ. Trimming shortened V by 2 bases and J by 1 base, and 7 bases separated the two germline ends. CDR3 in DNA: TGCGCCAGCAGCTTCGAATTGTCTGGAAACACCATATATTTT. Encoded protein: CASSFELSGNTIYF.

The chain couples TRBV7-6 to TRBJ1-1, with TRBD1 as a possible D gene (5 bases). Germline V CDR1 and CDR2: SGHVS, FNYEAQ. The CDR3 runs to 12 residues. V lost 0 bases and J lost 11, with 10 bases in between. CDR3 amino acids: CASSLAEGTAFF. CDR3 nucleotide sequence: TGTGCCAGCAGCTTAGCGGAAGGGACCGCTTTCTTT.

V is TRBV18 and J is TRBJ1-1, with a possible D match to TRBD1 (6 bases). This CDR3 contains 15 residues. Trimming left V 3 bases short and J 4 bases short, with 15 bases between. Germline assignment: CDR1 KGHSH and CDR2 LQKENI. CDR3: CASSPLSLTGTEAFF. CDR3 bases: TGTGCCAGCTCACCCCTCTCCCTGACAGGCACTGAAGCTTTCTTT.

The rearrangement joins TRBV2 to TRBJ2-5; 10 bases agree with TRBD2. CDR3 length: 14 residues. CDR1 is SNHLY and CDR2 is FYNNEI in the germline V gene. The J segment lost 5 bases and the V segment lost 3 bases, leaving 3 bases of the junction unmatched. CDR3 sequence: CASSDPSGSETQYF. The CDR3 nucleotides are TGTGCCAGCAGTGATCCTAGCGGGAGCGAGACCCAGTACTTC.

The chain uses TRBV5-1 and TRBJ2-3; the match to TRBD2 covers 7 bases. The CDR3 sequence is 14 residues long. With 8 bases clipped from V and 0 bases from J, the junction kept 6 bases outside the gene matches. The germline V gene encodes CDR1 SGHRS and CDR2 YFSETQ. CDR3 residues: CASNHGGSTDTQYF. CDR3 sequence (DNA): TGCGCCAGTAATCACGGGGGGAGCACAGATACGCAGTATTTT.

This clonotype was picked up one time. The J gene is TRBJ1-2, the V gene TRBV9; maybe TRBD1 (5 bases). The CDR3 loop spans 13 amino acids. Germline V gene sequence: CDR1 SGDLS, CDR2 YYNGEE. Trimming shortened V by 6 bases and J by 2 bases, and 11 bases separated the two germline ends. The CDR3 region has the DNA TGTGCCAGCACCGACGGGACGAACTATGGCTACACCTTC. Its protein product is CASTDGTNYGYTF. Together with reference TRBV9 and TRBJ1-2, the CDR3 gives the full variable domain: DSGVTQTPKHLITATGQRVTLRCSPRSGDLSVYWYQQSLDQGLQFLIQYYNGEERAKGNILERFSAQQFPDLHSELNLSSLELGDSALYFCASTDGTNYGYTFGSGTRLTVV.

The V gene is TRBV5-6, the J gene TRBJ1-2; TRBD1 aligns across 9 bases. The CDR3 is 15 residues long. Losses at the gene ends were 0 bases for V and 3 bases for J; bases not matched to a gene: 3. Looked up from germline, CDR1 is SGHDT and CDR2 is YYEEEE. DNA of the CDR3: TGTGCCAGCAGCTTGGGGGGACAGGGCTACTATGGCTACACCTTC. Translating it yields CASSLGGQGYYGYTF.

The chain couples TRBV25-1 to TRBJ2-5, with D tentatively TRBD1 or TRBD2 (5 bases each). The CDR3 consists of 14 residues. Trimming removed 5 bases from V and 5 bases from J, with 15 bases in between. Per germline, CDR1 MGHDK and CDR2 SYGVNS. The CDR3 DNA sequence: TGTGCCAGCAGTCAGGGACCGCCAAAGGAGACCCAGTACTTC. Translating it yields CASSQGPPKETQYF.

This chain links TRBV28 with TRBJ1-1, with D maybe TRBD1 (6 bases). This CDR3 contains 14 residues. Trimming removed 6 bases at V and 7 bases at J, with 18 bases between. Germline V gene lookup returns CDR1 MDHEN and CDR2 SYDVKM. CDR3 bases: TGTGCCAGCAGAACCCAGGGGCCCCCAGGTGAAGCTTTCTTT. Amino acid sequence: CASRTQGPPGEAFF.

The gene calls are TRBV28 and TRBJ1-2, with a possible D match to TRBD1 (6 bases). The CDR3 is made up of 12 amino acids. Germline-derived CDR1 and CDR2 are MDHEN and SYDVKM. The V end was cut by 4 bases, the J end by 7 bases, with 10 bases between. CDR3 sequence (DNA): TGTGCCAGCAGTTGGACAGAATCTGGCTACACCTTC. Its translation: CASSWTESGYTF.

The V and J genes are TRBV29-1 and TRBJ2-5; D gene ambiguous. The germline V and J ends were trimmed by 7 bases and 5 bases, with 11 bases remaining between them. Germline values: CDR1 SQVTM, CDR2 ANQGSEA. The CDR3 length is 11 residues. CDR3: CSADRWETQYF. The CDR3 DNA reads TGCAGCGCTGACCGATGGGAGACCCAGTACTTC.

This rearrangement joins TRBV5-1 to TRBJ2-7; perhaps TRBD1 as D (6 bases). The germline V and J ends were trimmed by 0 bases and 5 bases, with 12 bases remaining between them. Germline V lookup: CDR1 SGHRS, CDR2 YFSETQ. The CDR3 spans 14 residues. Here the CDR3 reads CASSLESQGDEQYF. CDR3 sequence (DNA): TGCGCCAGCAGCTTGGAATCACAGGGTGACGAGCAGTACTTC. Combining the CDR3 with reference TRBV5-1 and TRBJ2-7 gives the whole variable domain KAGVTQTPRYLIKTRGQQVTLSCSPISGHRSVSWYQQTPGQGLQFLFEYFSETQRNKGNFPGRFSGRQFSNSRSEMNVSTLELGDSALYLCASSLESQGDEQYFGPGTRLTVT.

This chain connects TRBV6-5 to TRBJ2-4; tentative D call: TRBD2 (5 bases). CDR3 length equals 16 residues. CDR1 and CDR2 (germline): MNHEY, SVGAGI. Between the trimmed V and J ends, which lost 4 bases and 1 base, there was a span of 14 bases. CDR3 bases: TGTGCCAGCAGTTCGGGGTCCGGAGTTGCCAAAAACATTCAGTACTTC. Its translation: CASSSGSGVAKNIQYF.

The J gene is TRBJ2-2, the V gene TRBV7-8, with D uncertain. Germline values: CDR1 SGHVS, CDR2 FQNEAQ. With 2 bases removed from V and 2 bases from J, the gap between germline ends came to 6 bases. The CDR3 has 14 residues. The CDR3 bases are TGTGCCAGCAGCTTATCAGGAAACACCGGGGAGCTGTTTTTT. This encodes CASSLSGNTGELFF.

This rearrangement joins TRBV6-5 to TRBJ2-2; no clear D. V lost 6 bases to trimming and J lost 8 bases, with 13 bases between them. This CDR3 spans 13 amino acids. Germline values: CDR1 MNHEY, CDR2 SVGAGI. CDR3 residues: CASSSPPGGELFF. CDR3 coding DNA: TGTGCCAGCAGCTCCCCCCCCGGGGGGGAGCTGTTTTTT.

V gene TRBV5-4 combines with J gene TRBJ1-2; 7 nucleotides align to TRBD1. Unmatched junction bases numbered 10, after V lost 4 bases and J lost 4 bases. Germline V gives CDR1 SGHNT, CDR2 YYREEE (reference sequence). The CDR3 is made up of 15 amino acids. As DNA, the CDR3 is TGTGCCAGCAGCCTAGGGGGCAGGGGGGTCTATGGCTACACCTTC. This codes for CASSLGGRGVYGYTF.

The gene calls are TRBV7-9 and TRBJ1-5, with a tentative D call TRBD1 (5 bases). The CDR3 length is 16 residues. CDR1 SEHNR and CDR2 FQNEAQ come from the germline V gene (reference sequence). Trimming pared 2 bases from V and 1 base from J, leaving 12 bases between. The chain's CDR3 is CASSLLGDGSNQPQHF. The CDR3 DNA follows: TGTGCCAGCAGCTTATTAGGGGATGGAAGCAATCAGCCCCAGCATTTT.

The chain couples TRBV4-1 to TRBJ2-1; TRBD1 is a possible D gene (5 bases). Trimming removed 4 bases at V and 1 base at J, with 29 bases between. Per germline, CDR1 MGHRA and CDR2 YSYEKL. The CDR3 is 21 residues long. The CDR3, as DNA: TGCGCCAGCAGCCTTTTAGAAGGGGTATCCCGGGTGGGCCCGTCCTACAATGAGCAGTTCTTC. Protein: CASSLLEGVSRVGPSYNEQFF.

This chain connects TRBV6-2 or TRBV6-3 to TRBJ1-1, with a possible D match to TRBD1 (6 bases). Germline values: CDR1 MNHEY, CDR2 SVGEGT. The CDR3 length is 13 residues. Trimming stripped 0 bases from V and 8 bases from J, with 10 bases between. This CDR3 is CASSYSRTVEAFF. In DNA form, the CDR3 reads TGTGCCAGCAGTTACTCTCGGACAGTCGAAGCTTTCTTT.